Given below is one TCR beta chain in context. Its specificity is unknown. The junction differs from germline at one of its ends, possibly a read error. Version v3.0 of the immunoSEQ assay was performed at survey level. Repertoires were generated with immunoSEQ multiplex PCR, while TCRdb's copy carries only in-frame clones and drops some. Altogether approximately 25,000 clones are present, about 91% being singletons, with the ten largest covering 4.5% to 6%. The germline V gene encodes CDR1 LGHNA and CDR2 YSLEER. CDR3 length: 13 amino acids. These data are taken from a study of long-term antiretroviral therapy in people with HIV. Broader study findings: The study found that diversity rose after ART but stayed below transplant donor controls. CDR3 lengths in HIV samples spanned a narrower range than controls.

At least two post-ART and at least one pre-ART PBMC sample were available for each donor. In the United States, treatment was given to all participants with HIV. The TCR sequence derives from a man in his thirties or forties with HIV. The sequencing here drew on unsorted PBMCs, taken less than 4.7 years after starting antiretroviral therapy. The genes are TRBV4-3 and TRBJ2-1, with D perhaps matching TRBD1 or TRBD2 (5 bases each). CDR3 DNA: TGCGCCAGCAGCCAAGGGCCTAGATGTGAGGGGCTCTTC. Translation: CASSQGPRCEGLF.